The T cell receptor beta chain under discussion was sequenced for a study of shared T cell receptors in the human thymus. Repertoires were generated with immunoSEQ multiplex PCR, while TCRdb's copy carries only in-frame clones and drops some. The table includes approximately 400,000 clones, 85% to 95% detected once. The CDR3 covers 15 residues. V was shortened by 3 bases and J by 5 bases, with 16 bases between the two germline ends. Per the germline V gene, CDR1 is SGHAT and CDR2 is FQDESV (reference sequence). Sequencing was done on a sample of thymocytes. The chain has TRBV11-1 and TRBJ1-1; maybe TRBD1 (5 bases). The TCR comes from a human donor. CDR3 in amino acids: CASSFTGRAKTEAFF. The CDR3 DNA reads as TGTGCCAGCAGCTTTACTGGCAGGGCCAAAACTGAAGCTTTCTTT.